These T cell receptor beta chains were read from a single sample in a study of technical replicates of blood from a handful of donors. The table came from immunoSEQ multiplex PCR; TCRdb's copy has only in-frame clones and leaves some out. This table has some 71,000 clones, about 97% appearing once. Sequencing was done on a sample of T cells isolated from PBMCs. The receptors were gathered from a human donor in good health. Both conserved end residues are part of each CDR3. The order of the fields is V gene, J gene, clone size, D gene, CDR3 protein, CDR3 DNA. A D gene is named only where the DNA matches it firmly. Clone size is given for some rows only: seen once, a few or many times, or a class if the clone is expanded.

V gene: TRBV2
J gene: TRBJ2-2
clone size: .
D gene: .
CDR3 protein: CASSGDTANTGELFF
CDR3 DNA: TGTGCCAGCAGTGGGGACACCGCGAACACCGGGGAGCTGTTTTTT

V gene: TRBV19
J gene: TRBJ2-7
clone size: .
D gene: .
CDR3 protein: CATPDRFPAAGQYF
CDR3 DNA: TGTGCCACCCCCGACCGTTTTCCCGCTGCGGGGCAGTACTTC

V gene: TRBV19
J gene: TRBJ1-1
clone size: .
D gene: TRBD1
CDR3 protein: CASSTQGKKRNTEAFF
CDR3 DNA: TGTGCCAGTAGTACACAGGGGAAGAAGCGGAACACTGAAGCTTTCTTT

V gene: TRBV6-1
J gene: TRBJ1-1
clone size: .
D gene: .
CDR3 protein: CASSEGGFRVMNTEAFF
CDR3 DNA: TGTGCCAGCAGTGAAGGTGGGTTCAGGGTAATGAACACTGAAGCTTTCTTT

V gene: TRBV27
J gene: TRBJ2-7
clone size: .
D gene: TRBD1
CDR3 protein: CASSLLAGQDKYEQYF
CDR3 DNA: TGTGCCAGCAGTCTTTTGGCGGGACAGGACAAATACGAGCAGTACTTC

V gene: TRBV5-4
J gene: TRBJ2-5
clone size: .
D gene: TRBD1
CDR3 protein: CASSLPTGGGRETQYF
CDR3 DNA: TGTGCCAGCAGCTTACCTACAGGGGGCGGAAGGGAGACCCAGTACTTC

V gene: TRBV19
J gene: TRBJ1-1
clone size: .
D gene: .
CDR3 protein: CASSIQRGMNTEAFF
CDR3 DNA: TGTGCCAGTAGTATTCAGCGGGGCATGAACACTGAAGCTTTCTTT

V gene: TRBV7-9
J gene: TRBJ2-7
clone size: .
D gene: TRBD1
CDR3 protein: CASSSWDRELYEQYF
CDR3 DNA: TGTGCCAGCAGCTCATGGGACAGGGAATTGTACGAGCAGTACTTC

V gene: TRBV5-6
J gene: TRBJ2-5
clone size: .
D gene: .
CDR3 protein: CASSFSPGNQETQYF
CDR3 DNA: TGTGCCAGCAGCTTCTCCCCCGGGAACCAAGAGACCCAGTACTTC

V gene: TRBV20-1
J gene: TRBJ2-7
clone size: .
D gene: .
CDR3 protein: CSARVGDEQYF
CDR3 DNA: TGCAGTGCTAGGGTAGGGGACGAGCAGTACTTC

V gene: TRBV19
J gene: TRBJ1-4
clone size: .
D gene: .
CDR3 protein: CASSMSGVLAEKLFF
CDR3 DNA: TGTGCCAGTAGTATGTCAGGGGTGCTGGCTGAAAAACTGTTTTTT

V gene: TRBV9
J gene: TRBJ2-7
clone size: .
D gene: TRBD1
CDR3 protein: CASSGRIRDSSYEQYF
CDR3 DNA: TGTGCCAGCAGCGGACGAATCCGGGACAGCTCCTACGAGCAGTACTTC

V gene: TRBV5-1
J gene: TRBJ2-5
clone size: .
D gene: TRBD2
CDR3 protein: CASSYGGAGETQYF
CDR3 DNA: TGCGCCAGCAGCTACGGGGGGGCGGGAGAGACCCAGTACTTC

V gene: TRBV27
J gene: TRBJ2-1
clone size: .
D gene: TRBD2
CDR3 protein: CASSFLTSANEQFF
CDR3 DNA: TGTGCCAGCAGTTTTTTAACTAGCGCCAATGAGCAGTTCTTC

V gene: TRBV27
J gene: TRBJ1-1
clone size: .
D gene: .
CDR3 protein: CASSSELRTEAFF
CDR3 DNA: TGTGCCAGCAGTTCTGAGCTGCGAACTGAAGCTTTCTTT

V gene: TRBV5-4
J gene: TRBJ1-2
clone size: .
D gene: TRBD1
CDR3 protein: CASSLGRTGVVGYGYTF
CDR3 DNA: TGTGCCAGCAGCTTGGGACGGACAGGGGTTGTCGGCTATGGCTACACCTTC

V gene: TRBV19
J gene: TRBJ1-2
clone size: .
D gene: .
CDR3 protein: CASRFRGRGYGYTF
CDR3 DNA: TGTGCCAGTAGGTTCAGGGGACGTGGCTATGGCTACACCTTC

V gene: TRBV13
J gene: TRBJ2-3
clone size: .
D gene: TRBD2
CDR3 protein: CASSFRTSGGYTQYF
CDR3 DNA: TGTGCCAGCAGCTTCCGGACTAGCGGGGGATATACGCAGTATTTT

V gene: TRBV14
J gene: TRBJ1-2
clone size: .
D gene: .
CDR3 protein: CASSQGGLLDGYTF
CDR3 DNA: TGTGCCAGCAGCCAGGGGGGGCTCTTGGATGGCTACACCTTC

V gene: TRBV28
J gene: TRBJ1-1
clone size: .
D gene: TRBD1
CDR3 protein: CAVRPMRAGGSTEAFF
CDR3 DNA: TGTGCCGTTCGACCGATGAGGGCAGGGGGAAGCACTGAAGCTTTCTTT

V gene: TRBV28
J gene: TRBJ1-4
clone size: .
D gene: .
CDR3 protein: CASSFRQPNEKLFF
CDR3 DNA: TGTGCCAGCAGTTTTCGACAGCCTAATGAAAAACTGTTTTTT

V gene: TRBV4-1
J gene: TRBJ2-7
clone size: .
D gene: TRBD1
CDR3 protein: CASSQAGGTYEQYF
CDR3 DNA: TGCGCCAGCAGCCAAGCAGGGGGCACATATGAGCAGTACTTC

V gene: TRBV30
J gene: TRBJ2-4
clone size: .
D gene: .
CDR3 protein: CAWSGLAKNIQYF
CDR3 DNA: TGTGCCTGGAGTGGACTAGCCAAAAACATTCAGTACTTC

V gene: TRBV5-1
J gene: TRBJ2-3
clone size: .
D gene: .
CDR3 protein: CASSLEGADSTDTQYF
CDR3 DNA: TGCGCCAGCAGCTTGGAAGGGGCGGATAGCACAGATACGCAGTATTTT

V gene: TRBV7-9
J gene: TRBJ2-7
clone size: .
D gene: .
CDR3 protein: CASSLAGEAGEQYF
CDR3 DNA: TGTGCCAGCAGCCTCGCCGGGGAAGCGGGCGAGCAGTACTTC

V gene: TRBV12-5
J gene: TRBJ2-2
clone size: .
D gene: .
CDR3 protein: CASGLVRSGSTTPGELFF
CDR3 DNA: TGTGCTAGTGGTTTGGTACGGTCCGGGTCGACTACACCCGGGGAGCTGTTTTTT

V gene: TRBV4-2
J gene: TRBJ2-1
clone size: .
D gene: TRBD2
CDR3 protein: CASSHRGGLNEQFF
CDR3 DNA: TGTGCCAGCAGCCACCGGGGGGGCTTGAATGAGCAGTTCTTC

V gene: TRBV9
J gene: TRBJ2-7
clone size: .
D gene: .
CDR3 protein: CASSVAGFTYEQYF
CDR3 DNA: TGTGCCAGCAGCGTAGCGGGGTTTACCTACGAGCAGTACTTC

V gene: TRBV7-9
J gene: TRBJ2-5
clone size: .
D gene: TRBD2
CDR3 protein: CASSLVSGREPSETQYF
CDR3 DNA: TGTGCCAGCAGCTTAGTATCGGGGCGGGAGCCGTCAGAGACCCAGTACTTC

V gene: TRBV7-9
J gene: TRBJ1-6
clone size: .
D gene: .
CDR3 protein: CASSPGPTGPNSPLHF
CDR3 DNA: TGTGCCAGCAGCCCCGGCCCGACAGGCCCTAATTCACCCCTCCACTTT

V gene: TRBV27
J gene: TRBJ2-5
clone size: once
D gene: TRBD2
CDR3 protein: CASSTDRLARAQYF
CDR3 DNA: TGTGCCAGCAGCACAGACCGACTAGCACGGGCCCAGTACTTC

V gene: TRBV14
J gene: TRBJ1-2
clone size: .
D gene: TRBD1
CDR3 protein: CASSQDWTGRGYTF
CDR3 DNA: TGTGCCAGCAGCCAAGACTGGACAGGGAGGGGCTACACCTTC

V gene: TRBV30
J gene: TRBJ2-7
clone size: .
D gene: TRBD1
CDR3 protein: CAWMGIDRAYEQYF
CDR3 DNA: TGTGCCTGGATGGGGATTGACAGGGCCTACGAGCAGTACTTC

V gene: TRBV5-4
J gene: TRBJ2-2
clone size: .
D gene: TRBD2
CDR3 protein: CASSFPTSTHTGELFF
CDR3 DNA: TGTGCCAGCAGCTTTCCGACTAGCACCCACACCGGGGAGCTGTTTTTT

V gene: TRBV2
J gene: TRBJ2-3
clone size: .
D gene: TRBD2
CDR3 protein: CASILAGGLLDTQYF
CDR3 DNA: TGTGCCAGCATCCTAGCGGGAGGATTGCTAGATACGCAGTATTTT

V gene: TRBV5-6
J gene: TRBJ1-3
clone size: .
D gene: .
CDR3 protein: CASSLVNSGNTIYF
CDR3 DNA: TGTGCCAGCAGCTTGGTCAACTCTGGAAACACCATATATTTT

V gene: TRBV7-6
J gene: TRBJ2-7
clone size: .
D gene: .
CDR3 protein: CASSPREGAYEQYF
CDR3 DNA: TGTGCCAGCAGCCCTCGGGAGGGGGCTTACGAGCAGTACTTC

V gene: TRBV29-1
J gene: TRBJ2-3
clone size: .
D gene: .
CDR3 protein: CSVESQADTQYF
CDR3 DNA: TGCAGCGTTGAATCCCAGGCAGATACGCAGTATTTT

V gene: TRBV7-2
J gene: TRBJ2-7
clone size: .
D gene: TRBD2
CDR3 protein: CASSLAPGLAGYEQYF
CDR3 DNA: TGTGCCAGCAGCTTAGCCCCGGGACTAGCGGGCTACGAGCAGTACTTC